The text below deals with one T cell receptor (beta chain). Its antigen is unidentified. The data derive from a study of blood T cells in healthy people across ages. Study-wide findings and caveats: PBMCs that were unsorted prevented a conclusive naive versus antigen-experienced comparison. Roughly linear age-related decline in beta diversity appeared, significant by age around 42. Because donor CMV status was unknown, expanded clonotype changes were possibly confounded.

Trimming took 3 bases from V and 4 from J, leaving 16 bases between them. The V gene's germline CDR1 is KGHSH and CDR2 LQKENI. This CDR3 is built from 15 residues. A second roughly 6 to 12 cycle PCR used barcoded and J-beta primers. Per-sample output comprised a minimum of 3 million paired-end reads containing CDR3. MiXCR, run by TCRdb on the 5' RACE reads, gives a single entry per CDR3 protein. This sample has about 640,000 distinct CDR3 sequences, with about 53% found just once. The receptor was isolated from a man aged 60-69 years in good health. This rearrangement joins TRBV18 to TRBJ2-7; D is perhaps TRBD2 (5 bases). The sample consisted of blood. CDR3 nucleotide sequence: TGTGCCAGCTCACCTGAGTTCGGGGTTCGGTACGAGCAGTACTTC. As protein: CASSPEFGVRYEQYF.